The 4 T cell receptor beta chains reported below all come from one sample, sequenced in a study of identical twins. Each CDR3 protein is one row after TCRdb ran MiXCR on the 5' RACE reads. The data show just over 500,000 distinct CDR3 sequences, about 20% seen once. The same sample was also used in a study of T cells expressing NK-cell markers.

Sequenced material: CD4+ T cells sorted from blood. Receptor source: a woman under 30 in good health.

The chain couples TRBV9 to TRBJ2-2, with a weak D call TRBD2 (6 bases). The germline CDR1 and CDR2 sequences are SGDLS and YYNGEE. Trimming removed 3 bases from V and 7 bases from J, with 10 bases in between. The length of the CDR3 is 13 residues. CDR3 bases: TGTGCCAGCAGCGCGGACGGGAGCGGGGAGCTGTTTTTT. Translated, it gives CASSADGSGELFF.

The genes are TRBV21-1 and TRBJ2-6; TRBD2 reflects the table's D call only, with no check against the DNA. TRBV21-1 corresponds to a pseudogene. The CDR3 contains 18 residues. The chain's CDR3 is CASSKGALDHSGANVLTF. The CDR3 DNA is TGTGCCAGCAGCAAAGGGGCCCTGGACCACTCTGGGGCCAACGTCCTGACTTTC.

There are a few counts of this clonotype. V usage is TRBV29-1 and J usage is TRBJ2-6, with no clear D. There are 14 residues in the CDR3. CDR1 SQVTM and CDR2 ANQGSEA come from the germline V gene. V shed 7 bases and J shed 0 bases, with 10 bases lying between them. The CDR3 reads CSAAHGSGANVLTF. The CDR3 region has the DNA TGCAGCGCTGCACACGGCTCTGGGGCCAACGTCCTGACTTTC.

The sample holds a few counts of this clonotype. The chain uses TRBV29-1 and TRBJ1-1; 7 bases agree with TRBD1. CDR1 and CDR2 from the germline V gene are SQVTM and ANQGSEA. Losses at the gene ends were 3 bases for V and 5 bases for J; bases not matched to a gene: 0. This CDR3 has 11 amino acids. CDR3 sequence: CSVEDRTEAFF. CDR3 DNA sequence: TGCAGCGTTGAGGACAGGACTGAAGCTTTCTTT.